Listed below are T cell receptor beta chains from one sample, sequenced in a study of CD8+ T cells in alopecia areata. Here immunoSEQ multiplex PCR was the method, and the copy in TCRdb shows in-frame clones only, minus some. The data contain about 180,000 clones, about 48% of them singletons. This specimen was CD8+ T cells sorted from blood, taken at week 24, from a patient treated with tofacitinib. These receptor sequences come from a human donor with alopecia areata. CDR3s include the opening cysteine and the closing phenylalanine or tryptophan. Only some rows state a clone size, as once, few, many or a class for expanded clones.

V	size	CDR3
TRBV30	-	CASQTGTTYEQYF
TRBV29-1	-	CSVEDMSSNGYTF
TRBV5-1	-	CASSLAGGDYNEQFF
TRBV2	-	CASKVGLGYGYTF
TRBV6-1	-	CASSERIDSYQETQYF
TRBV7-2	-	CASSLSSSLGNQPQHF
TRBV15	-	CATSDSGGRGDTQYF
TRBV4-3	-	CASSRGSQPNTEAFF
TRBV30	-	CASNPTGGYEQYF
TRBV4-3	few	CASSQKGEAYGYTF
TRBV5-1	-	CTSSSRTGRQETQYF
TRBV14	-	CASSQVDPSYTGELFF
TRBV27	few	CASSFRGSTEAFF
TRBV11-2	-	CASSLERKVNYGYTF
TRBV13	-	CASSLRQELSEYDYTF